This TCR beta chain was captured in a study of blood T cell repertoires in COVID-19 (dated by TCRdb to 2018 to 2020). In the study overall: Collaborator samples came from the United States, Italy and Spain and covered acute and convalescent phases of COVID-19. Deeply sampled blood TCRbeta repertoires from subjects exposed to, actively infected with, or recovered from COVID-19 were included in the dataset. The samples were drawn from two sources: the first 160 participants of the ongoing ImmuneRACE study, and over 1,000 subjects contributed by 6 global collaborators. Sample metadata almost always included a de-identified subject ID, COVID-19 status, age in years and sex. Where available, HLA class I and class II types were taken from metadata supplied by the sample provider and were not determined by assay-based typing. The repertoires were made available in a free public database intended to serve as a resource for research on the immune response to SARS-CoV-2. The material from the prospective study consisted of cDNA or gDNA derived from T cells, B-cell-depleted T cells, or PBMCs.

TCRbeta CDR3 regions were amplified from genomic DNA by means of the immunoSEQ Assay, a bias-controlled multiplex PCR. As for the original processing: The number of nucleated cells in each sample was estimated by amplification of reference gene primers within the assay. Sequence reads were collapsed and filtered to measure the absolute abundance of every unique TCRbeta CDR3 rearrangement. For each sample, productive Simpson clonality was calculated as the square root of Simpson's diversity index across productive rearrangements. As stored in TCRdb, this immuneACCESS dataset retains in-frame rearrangements with V and J assigned. A fraction of the clones does not appear; measured against another copy, unresolved V genes explain less than half of the discrepancy, and the remainder lacks a known reason. D and trimming were read from the DNA, whereas the V and J calls and clone size are those reported in that table. This sample holds some 370,000 clones; about 90% were observed only once. The ten largest clonotypes hold about 10% of the sample.

Here is what the overall study found, with its caveats: How much clinical and demographic metadata was included differed by source and by participant, and the metadata was provided uncurated.

About this clone: Its specific antigen is unknown. Base qualities are not recorded, but no much larger clone differs from it by a single base.

At one collaborating source in Seattle, patients were enrolled during active infection and were followed longitudinally through the course of disease. Collaborating institutions collected whole blood in K2EDTA tubes following their own protocols. For TCRbeta analysis, collaborator samples were shipped as frozen whole blood, as isolated PBMCs, or as DNA extracted from either sample type. The V and J ends are trimmed by 2 bases and 6 bases, leaving 14 bases between them. Including the terminal cysteine and phenylalanine, the CDR3 comprises 15 residues. Only the CDR3 portion is preserved as DNA: 45 bases, with reading frame beginning at the first base. Via the germline V gene, CDR1 is SGHTA and CDR2 FQGTGA.

The sequence is built from TRBV7-3 and TRBJ2-1, with a tentative D gene TRBD2 over 6 matching bases. The source material was peripheral blood. The sequence derives from a woman between 25 and 40 years old with COVID-19, enrolled during active disease. The nucleotides are TGTGCCAGCAGCTTAGGGGGGTACAATATCAATGAGCAGTTCTTC. It specifies CASSLGGYNINEQFF.